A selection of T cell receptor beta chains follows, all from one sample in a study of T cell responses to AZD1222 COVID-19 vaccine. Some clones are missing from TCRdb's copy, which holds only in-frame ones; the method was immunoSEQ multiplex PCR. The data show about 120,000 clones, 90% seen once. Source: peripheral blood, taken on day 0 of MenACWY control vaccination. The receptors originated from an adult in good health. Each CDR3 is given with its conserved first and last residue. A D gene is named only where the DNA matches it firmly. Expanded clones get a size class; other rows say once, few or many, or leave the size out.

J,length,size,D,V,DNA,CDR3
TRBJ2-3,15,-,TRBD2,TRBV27,TGTGCCAGCAGTTTAGGACTAGCGGGACCAGATACGCAGTATTTT,CASSLGLAGPDTQYF
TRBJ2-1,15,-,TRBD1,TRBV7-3,TGTGCCAGCAGCTTAATAGGGACAGGGAACAATGAGCAGTTCTTC,CASSLIGTGNNEQFF
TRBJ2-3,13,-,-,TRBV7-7,TGTGCCAGCAGCTGGGACAGCACAGATACGCAGTATTTT,CASSWDSTDTQYF
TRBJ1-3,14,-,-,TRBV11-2,TGTGCCAGCAGCCACGGACAGACTGGAAACACCATATATTTT,CASSHGQTGNTIYF
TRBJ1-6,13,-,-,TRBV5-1,TGCGCCAGCAGCTTGCAGGATAATTCACCCCTCCACTTT,CASSLQDNSPLHF
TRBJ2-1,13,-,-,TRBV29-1,TGCAGCGTTGGAAAAGGGTACGTCAATGAGCAGTTCTTC,CSVGKGYVNEQFF
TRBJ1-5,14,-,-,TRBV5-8,TGTGCCAGCAGCCCCCTTGGGCTCCCTCAGCCCCAGCATTTT,CASSPLGLPQPQHF
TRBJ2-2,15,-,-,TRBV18,TGTGCCAGCTCACCCTTGGCATCGAACACCGGGGAGCTGTTTTTT,CASSPLASNTGELFF
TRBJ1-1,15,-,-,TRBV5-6,TGTGCCAGCAGCCCCTTAGGGGGGGGGAACACTGAAGCTTTCTTT,CASSPLGGGNTEAFF
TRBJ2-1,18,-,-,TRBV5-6,TGTGCCAGCAGCTTGTGGATTGGAGTATGGAGTACTGTCAATGAGCAGTTCTTC,CASSLWIGVWSTVNEQFF
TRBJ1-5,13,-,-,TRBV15,TGTGCCACCAGCAGAGAGCTTTATCAGCCCCAGCATTTT,CATSRELYQPQHF
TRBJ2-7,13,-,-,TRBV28,TGTGCCAGCAGTTTACTGGGGAAGGACGAGCAGTACTTC,CASSLLGKDEQYF
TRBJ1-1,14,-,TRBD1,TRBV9,TGTGCCAGCAGCTACACTACCGGGACAGGCAAAGCTTTCTTT,CASSYTTGTGKAFF
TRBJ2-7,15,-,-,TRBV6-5,TGTGCCAGCAGTTCGTATTTTGGGAGAGGCCACGAGCAGTACTTC,CASSSYFGRGHEQYF
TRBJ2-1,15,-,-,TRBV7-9,TGTGCCAGCAGCCCCCGCGGGACCTCCACCAATGAGCAGTTCTTC,CASSPRGTSTNEQFF
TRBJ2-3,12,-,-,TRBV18,TGTGCCAGCCAAGACCGCACAGATACGCAGTATTTT,CASQDRTDTQYF
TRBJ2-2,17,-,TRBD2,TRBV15,TGTGCCACCAGGGGACTAGCGGGGGGCCAAGACACCGGGGAGCTGTTTTTT,CATRGLAGGQDTGELFF
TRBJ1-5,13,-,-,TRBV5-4,TGTGCCAGCAGCTTGGGAGGTCTTCAGCCCCAGCATTTT,CASSLGGLQPQHF
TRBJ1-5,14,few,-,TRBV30,TGTGCCTGGGGTTCAGTGTATAGCAATCAGCCCCAGCATTTT,CAWGSVYSNQPQHF
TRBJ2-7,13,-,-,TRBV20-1,TGCAGTGCTAGTAAGGCGGGTCTAAACGAGCAGTACTTC,CSASKAGLNEQYF
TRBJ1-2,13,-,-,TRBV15,TGTGCCACCAGTGGAGCAGGCCACTATGGCTACACCTTC,CATSGAGHYGYTF
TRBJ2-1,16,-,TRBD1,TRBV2,TGTGCCAGCAGCTATTCGGGACAGGGATTATTTGGTGAGCAGTTCTTC,CASSYSGQGLFGEQFF
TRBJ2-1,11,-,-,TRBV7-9,TGTGCCAGCAGTGTTTACAATGAGCAGTTCTTC,CASSVYNEQFF
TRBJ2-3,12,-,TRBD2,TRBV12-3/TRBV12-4,TGTGCCAGCAGCCGGACCGGGACTAGCGGGTATTTT,CASSRTGTSGYF
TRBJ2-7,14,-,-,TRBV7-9,TGTGCCAGCAGCTTGATTGGGGACGCTTCAGAGCAGTACTTC,CASSLIGDASEQYF
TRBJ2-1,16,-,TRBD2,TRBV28,TGTGCCAGCAGTCTCCTAGCGGGAGGCCGGTACAATGAGCAGTTCTTC,CASSLLAGGRYNEQFF
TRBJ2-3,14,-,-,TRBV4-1,TGCGCCAGCAGCCTTAGCGGTTTCACAGATACGCAGTATTTT,CASSLSGFTDTQYF
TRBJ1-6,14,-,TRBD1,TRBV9,TGTGCCAGCAGCCGAGGACAGGGGGCTACACCCCTCCACTTT,CASSRGQGATPLHF
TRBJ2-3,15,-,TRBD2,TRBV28,TGTGCCAGCAGTTCCCTGGGACTAGCGGGAGTTACGCAGTATTTT,CASSSLGLAGVTQYF
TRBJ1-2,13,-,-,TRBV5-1,TGCGCCAGCAGCCCGGGAAGTAACTATGGCTACACCTTC,CASSPGSNYGYTF
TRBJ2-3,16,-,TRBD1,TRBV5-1,TGCGCCAGCAGCTTCTCCCGGGACAGAAGCACAGATACGCAGTATTTT,CASSFSRDRSTDTQYF
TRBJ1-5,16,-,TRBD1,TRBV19,TGTGCCAGTATCCCCTGGGGCAGGGGGGGCAATCAGCCCCAGCATTTT,CASIPWGRGGNQPQHF
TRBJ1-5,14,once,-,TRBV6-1,TGTGCCAGCAGTGAAGGGCAGGCAAATCAGCCCCAGCATTTT,CASSEGQANQPQHF
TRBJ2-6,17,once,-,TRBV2,TGTGCCAGCAGTGAACACGGACTGCCCTCTGGGGCCAACGTCCTGACTTTC,CASSEHGLPSGANVLTF
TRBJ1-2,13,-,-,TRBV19,TGTGCCAGTAGTAAGGGACTGGGCTATGGCTACACCTTC,CASSKGLGYGYTF
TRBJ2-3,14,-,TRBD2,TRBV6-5,TGTGCCAGCATGGAGCGGGAGTTTCCAGATACGCAGTATTTT,CASMEREFPDTQYF
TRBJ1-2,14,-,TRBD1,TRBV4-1,TGCGCCAGCAGCCAACAACAGGGGAACTATGGCTACACCTTC,CASSQQQGNYGYTF
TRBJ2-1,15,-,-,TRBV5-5,TGTGCCAGCAGCTTTCGGCAGGGCAAGGTTAGTGAGCAGTTCTTC,CASSFRQGKVSEQFF
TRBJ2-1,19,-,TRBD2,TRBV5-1,TGCGCCGGCAGCCTGACCGGGACTAGCGGACCGAGCTCCTACAATGAGCAGTTCTTC,CAGSLTGTSGPSSYNEQFF
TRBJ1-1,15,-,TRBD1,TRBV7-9,TGTGCCAGCAGCTCTGACAGGGGCAAGAACACTGAAGCTTTCTTT,CASSSDRGKNTEAFF
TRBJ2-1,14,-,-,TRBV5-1,TGCGCCAGCAGCCCAGGGGATCCTCGGATTGAGCAGTTCTTC,CASSPGDPRIEQFF
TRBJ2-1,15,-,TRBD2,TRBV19,TGTGCCAGTACCCCGGGCGGGGGTGCCTACAATGAGCAGTTCTTC,CASTPGGGAYNEQFF
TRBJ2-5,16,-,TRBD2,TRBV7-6,TGTGCCAGCAGCCCTTCGGCGGGGGGGACCCGTTGGACCCAGTACTTC,CASSPSAGGTRWTQYF
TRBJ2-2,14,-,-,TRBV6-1,TGTGCCAGCAGTGAACGTCCCGAGACCGGGGAGCTGTTTTTT,CASSERPETGELFF
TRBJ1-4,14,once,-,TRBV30,TGTGCCTGGAGTGGACATAGAGTAAATGAAAAACTGTTTTTT,CAWSGHRVNEKLFF
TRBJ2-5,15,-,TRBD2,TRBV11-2,TGTGCCAGCAGCCTAGCGCGGGCGGGAGTAGAGACCCAGTACTTC,CASSLARAGVETQYF
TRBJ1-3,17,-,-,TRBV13,TGTGCCAGCAGCTTAGGAGGTTCCGAAGGATCTGGAAACACCATATATTTT,CASSLGGSEGSGNTIYF
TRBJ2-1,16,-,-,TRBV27,TGTGCCAGCAGTTTATCCGTACAGGAGATATACAATGAGCAGTTCTTC,CASSLSVQEIYNEQFF
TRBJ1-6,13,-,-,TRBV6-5,TGTGCCAGCACTGGGGGACTTAATTCACCCCTCCACTTT,CASTGGLNSPLHF
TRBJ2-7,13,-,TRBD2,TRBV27,TGTGCCAGCAGTTCCCGACTAGCGGGCGAGCAGTACTTC,CASSSRLAGEQYF